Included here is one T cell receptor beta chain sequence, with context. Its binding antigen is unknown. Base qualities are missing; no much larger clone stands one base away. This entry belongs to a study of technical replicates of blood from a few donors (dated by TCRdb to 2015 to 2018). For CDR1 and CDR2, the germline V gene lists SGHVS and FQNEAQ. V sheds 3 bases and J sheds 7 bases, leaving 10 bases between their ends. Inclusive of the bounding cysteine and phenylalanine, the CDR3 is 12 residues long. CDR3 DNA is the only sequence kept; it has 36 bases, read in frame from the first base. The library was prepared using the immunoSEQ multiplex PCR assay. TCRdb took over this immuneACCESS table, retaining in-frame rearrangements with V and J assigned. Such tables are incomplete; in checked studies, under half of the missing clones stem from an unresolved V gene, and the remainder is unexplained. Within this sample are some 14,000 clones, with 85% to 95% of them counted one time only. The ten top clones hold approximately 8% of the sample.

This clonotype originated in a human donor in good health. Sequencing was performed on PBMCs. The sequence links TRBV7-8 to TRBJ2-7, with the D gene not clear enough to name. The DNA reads TGTGCCAGCAGCTTCCTCCCTGTAGAGCAGTACTTC. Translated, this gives CASSFLPVEQYF.